Each of the 14 T cell receptor beta chains below was sequenced from the same sample in a study of cytomegalovirus exposure and HLA in healthy donors. Both 60 Vbeta primers and 13 Jbeta primers went into the PCR. Sequencing was performed with immunoSEQ multiplex PCR; in TCRdb, only in-frame clones are kept and a portion is missing. The profile shows 150,000 to 200,000 clones, about 81% of them singletons. Sequenced input: PBMCs. These TCRs come from a girl aged 5 to 17 in good health and CMV-seropositive.

V gene TRBV20-1 combines with J gene TRBJ2-7; perhaps TRBD2 as D (5 bases). The CDR3 sequence is 10 residues long. Per the germline V gene, CDR1 is DFQATT and CDR2 is SNEGSKA (reference sequence). Deletions cut 6 bases from V and 6 bases from J, with 9 bases between. The CDR3 region has the DNA TGCAGTGCCGCGGGCGGCGAGCAGTACTTC. Protein: CSAAGGEQYF.

V usage is TRBV29-1 and J usage is TRBJ2-3, with a tentative D call TRBD1 (6 bases). Germline V gene data show CDR1 as SQVTM and CDR2 as ANQGSEA. V was pared by 2 bases and J by 5 bases, with 17 bases between. The CDR3 sequence is 15 residues long. The CDR3 loop is CSVEKQGTGLDTQYF. The DNA of the CDR3 is TGCAGCGTTGAAAAACAGGGAACGGGATTAGATACGCAGTATTTT.

The chain recombines TRBV7-8 with TRBJ1-2; D not certain. V lost 3 bases and J lost 2, with 10 bases in between. Germline V gene lookup returns CDR1 SGHVS and CDR2 FQNEAQ. The CDR3 extends over 14 amino acids. CDR3 in DNA: TGTGCCAGCAGCTTCTCCGAGGGCAACTATGGCTACACCTTC. This encodes CASSFSEGNYGYTF.

The chain recombines TRBV6-4 with TRBJ2-2, with D perhaps TRBD2 (5 bases). This CDR3 comprises 13 residues. Germline loops: CDR1 MRHNA, CDR2 SNTAGT. V was clipped by 3 bases and J by 6 bases, with 8 bases between them. CDR3: CASSEEGAGELFF. The CDR3 DNA is TGTGCCAGCAGTGAAGAGGGAGCCGGGGAGCTGTTTTTT.

The gene calls are TRBV6-6 and TRBJ2-3; possible D gene TRBD2, 7 bases. Trimming left V 5 bases short and J 2 bases short, with 11 bases between. The CDR3 contains 14 residues. Germline V lookup: CDR1 MNHNY, CDR2 SVGAGI (reference sequence). The CDR3 loop reads CASSPGGLTDTQYF. As DNA, the CDR3 is TGTGCCAGCAGTCCGGGGGGCCTCACAGATACGCAGTATTTT.

V usage is TRBV6-6 and J usage is TRBJ2-1; perhaps TRBD2 as D (5 bases). Germline V gives CDR1 MNHNY, CDR2 SVGAGI (reference sequence). The CDR3 runs 14 residues. V was trimmed by 2 bases and J by 0 bases, leaving 5 bases between them. The CDR3 sequence: CASSYGSSYNEQFF. The CDR3 DNA follows: TGTGCCAGCAGTTACGGGAGCTCCTACAATGAGCAGTTCTTC.

J is TRBJ2-3 and V is TRBV4-1, with D maybe TRBD1 (5 bases). V lost 0 bases and J lost 7, with 11 bases in between. This CDR3 is 14 amino acids long. CDR1 is MGHRA, CDR2 YSYEKL, per germline. The CDR3 is CASSQEGASNTQYF. The CDR3, as DNA: TGCGCCAGCAGCCAAGAAGGGGCTAGTAATACGCAGTATTTT.

V usage is TRBV29-1 and J usage is TRBJ1-1, with D unresolved. This CDR3 contains 12 residues. Germline V gene data show CDR1 as SQVTM and CDR2 as ANQGSEA. Trimming cost V 5 bases and J 1 base, with 8 bases left between them. CDR3 bases: TGCAGCGTTCATCCAGGGAACACTGAAGCTTTCTTT. This translates into CSVHPGNTEAFF.

The sample holds one count of this clone. The chain has TRBV11-2 and TRBJ2-1, with 9 bases identical to TRBD2. This CDR3 has 18 residues. The V gene's germline CDR1 is SGHAT and CDR2 FQNNGV. J lost 1 base, V lost 4 bases, and 11 bases had no gene match. The CDR3 region has the DNA TGTGCCAGCAGCTCCGACCTAGCGGGGCGTTCATCCTACAATGAGCAGTTCTTC. Amino acid sequence: CASSSDLAGRSSYNEQFF.

The genes are TRBV27 and TRBJ2-5; a possible D gene is TRBD2 (5 bases). The CDR3 is made up of 14 amino acids. V gave up 10 bases and J gave up 4 bases, with 19 bases separating them. CDR1 and CDR2 from the germline V gene are MNHEY and SMNVEV (reference sequence). The CDR3 DNA sequence: TGTGCCACCCGCTCATCTCCGGCGGGAGAGACCCAGTACTTC. It codes for CATRSSPAGETQYF.

The chain is built from TRBV5-1 and TRBJ2-1, with TRBD2 matching over 12 bases. V dropped 3 bases and J dropped 4; count of bases not matched to a gene: 5. This CDR3 has 16 amino acids. The V gene's germline CDR1 is SGHRS and CDR2 YFSETQ. CDR3 loop: CASSWGLAGDYNEQFF. The DNA for the CDR3 is TGCGCCAGCAGCTGGGGACTAGCGGGCGATTACAATGAGCAGTTCTTC.

The chain carries TRBV10-2 and TRBJ2-2, with TRBD2 matching over 9 bases. CDR3 size: 16 residues. The germline V gene has CDR1 WSHSY and CDR2 SAAADI. Trimming at V came to 7 bases and at J to 7 bases, leaving 13 bases not matched to a gene. CDR3 protein: CASKPASGVLVGELFF. CDR3 coding DNA: TGCGCCAGCAAGCCCGCTAGCGGGGTGTTGGTCGGGGAGCTGTTTTTT.

This clone was observed once. The genes are TRBV18 and TRBJ1-2; no definite D call. Trimming took off 3 bases at V and 5 bases at J, with 16 bases between the two ends. The CDR3 length is 15 residues. Per germline, CDR1 KGHSH and CDR2 LQKENI. The CDR3 DNA follows: TGTGCCAGCTCACCCTCGGAAGGACTAGGGTATGGCTACACCTTC. Amino acids: CASSPSEGLGYGYTF.

V gene TRBV19 combines with J gene TRBJ2-1; D possibly corresponds to TRBD2 (5 bases). Trimming shortened V by 4 bases and J by 7 bases, and 20 bases separated the two germline ends. CDR3 size: 16 residues. Germline assignment: CDR1 LNHDA and CDR2 SQIVND (reference sequence). CDR3 in DNA: TGTGCCAGTAGTACCACGGCCCTACGGGGTAAAAATGAGCAGTTCTTC. Amino acids: CASSTTALRGKNEQFF.